The present T cell receptor beta chain was sequenced within a study of STAT5B mutations in CD4+ large granular lymphocyte leukemia. As to this clone: Its antigen is not known.

This table comes from immunoSEQ multiplex PCR, and its TCRdb copy is limited to in-frame clones, with some not included. The table shows under 35,000 clones, with 75% to 85% occurring only once. Study-wide results and limits: TRBV06-family usage was enriched in top patient clones (8/27) versus controls (2/35).

CDR3 size: 16 residues. V trimming: 5 bases; J trimming: 1 base; junction bases outside the gene matches: 3. From germline, CDR1 is SEHNR and CDR2 FQNEAQ (reference sequence). The sequenced sample was CD4+ T cells from blood buffy coats. This TCR came from a human donor in good health. The chain is built from TRBV7-9 and TRBJ2-1, with 12 bases matching TRBD2. CDR3: CASSALAGGSYNEQFF. In DNA form, the CDR3 reads TGTGCCAGCAGCGCACTAGCGGGAGGATCCTACAATGAGCAGTTCTTC.